Listed below are T cell receptor beta chains from one sample, sequenced in a study of naive and memory T cell subsets. TCRdb reprocessed the UMI-ligation and nested PCR reads with MiXCR, giving one entry per CDR3 protein. The sample includes 95,000 to 110,000 distinct CDR3 sequences, about 14% of them seen just once. The sequencing input was naive CD8+ T cells from blood. These receptors all come from a human donor in good health. CDR3s leave out the opening cysteine and the closing phenylalanine or tryptophan.

>TRBV24-1|TRBJ2-3|13
ATSDYRHRADTQY
>TRBV4-3|TRBJ2-1|13
ASSPAGRFYNEQF
>TRBV20-1|TRBJ1-1|15
SARSRDRVSLNTEAF
>TRBV19|TRBJ2-1|13
ASSGLDGSYNEQF
>TRBV2|TRBJ2-3|14
ASSEWRASNTDTQY
>TRBV7-3|TRBJ2-1|13
ASSPTGGARNEQF
>TRBV27|TRBJ2-1|12
ASSLWSGTNEQF
>TRBV11-3|TRBJ2-1|9
ASSSLDEQF
>TRBV28|TRBJ1-1|12
ASSFRPGNTEAF
>TRBV7-6|TRBJ1-6|12
ASSLENPPSPLH